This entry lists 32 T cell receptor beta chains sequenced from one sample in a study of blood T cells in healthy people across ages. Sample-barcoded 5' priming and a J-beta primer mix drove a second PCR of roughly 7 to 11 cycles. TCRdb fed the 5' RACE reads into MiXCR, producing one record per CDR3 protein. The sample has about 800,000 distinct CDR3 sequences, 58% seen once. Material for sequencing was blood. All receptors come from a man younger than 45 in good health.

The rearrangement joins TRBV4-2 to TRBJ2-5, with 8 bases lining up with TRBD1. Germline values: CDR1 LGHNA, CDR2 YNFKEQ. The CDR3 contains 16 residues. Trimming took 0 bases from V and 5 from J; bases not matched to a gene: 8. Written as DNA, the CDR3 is TGTGCCAGCAGCCAAGAATCGCAGGGGGCTCAGGAGACCCAGTACTTC. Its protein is CASSQESQGAQETQYF.

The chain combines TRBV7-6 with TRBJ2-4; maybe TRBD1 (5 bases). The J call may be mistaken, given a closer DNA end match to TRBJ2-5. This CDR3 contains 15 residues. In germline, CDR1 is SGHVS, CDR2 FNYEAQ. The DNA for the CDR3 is TGTGCCAGCAGCTTAATGGCGGACAACCAAGAGACCCAGTACTTC. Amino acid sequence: CASSLMADNQETQYF.

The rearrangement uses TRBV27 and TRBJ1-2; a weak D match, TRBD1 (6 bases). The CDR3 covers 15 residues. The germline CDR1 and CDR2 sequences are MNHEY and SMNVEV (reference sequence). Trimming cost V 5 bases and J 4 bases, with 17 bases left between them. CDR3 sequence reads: CASSGGIRKLYGYTF. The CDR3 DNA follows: TGTGCCAGCAGTGGGGGCATAAGGAAGCTCTATGGCTACACCTTC.

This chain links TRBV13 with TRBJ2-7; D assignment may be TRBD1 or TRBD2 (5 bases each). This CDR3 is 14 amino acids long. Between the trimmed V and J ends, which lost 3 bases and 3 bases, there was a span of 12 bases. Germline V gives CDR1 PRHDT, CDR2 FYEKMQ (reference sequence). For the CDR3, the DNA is TGTGCCAGCAGCTTCCGGGACGGAGTCTACGAGCAGTACTTC. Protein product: CASSFRDGVYEQYF. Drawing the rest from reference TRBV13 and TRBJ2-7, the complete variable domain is AAGVIQSPRHLIKEKRETATLKCYPIPRHDTVYWYQQGPGQDPQFLISFYEKMQSDKGSIPDRFSAQQFSDYHSELNMSSLELGDSALYFCASSFRDGVYEQYFGPGTRLTVT.

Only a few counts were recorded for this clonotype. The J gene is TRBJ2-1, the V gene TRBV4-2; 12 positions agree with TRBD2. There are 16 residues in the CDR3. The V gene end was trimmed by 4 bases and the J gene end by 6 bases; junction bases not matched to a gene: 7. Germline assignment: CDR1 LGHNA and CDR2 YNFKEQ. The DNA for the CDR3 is TGTGCCAGCAGCCCCATACTAGCGGGAGGACCCAATGAGCAGTTCTTC. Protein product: CASSPILAGGPNEQFF.

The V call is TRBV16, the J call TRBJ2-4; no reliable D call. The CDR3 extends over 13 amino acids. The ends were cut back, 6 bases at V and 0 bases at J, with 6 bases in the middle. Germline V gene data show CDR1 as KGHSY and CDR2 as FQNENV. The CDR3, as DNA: TGTGCCAGCAGTGGAATAGCCAAAAACATTCAGTACTTC. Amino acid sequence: CASSGIAKNIQYF.

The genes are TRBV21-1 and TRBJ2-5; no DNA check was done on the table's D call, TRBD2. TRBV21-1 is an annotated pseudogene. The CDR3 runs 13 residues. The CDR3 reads CARHDSSSETQYF. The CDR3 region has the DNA TGTGCCCGGCATGACTCTAGCAGTGAGACCCAGTACTTC.

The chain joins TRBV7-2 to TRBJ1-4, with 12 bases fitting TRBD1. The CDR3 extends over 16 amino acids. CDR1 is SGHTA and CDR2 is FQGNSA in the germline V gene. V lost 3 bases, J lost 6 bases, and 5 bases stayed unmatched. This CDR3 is CASSFMGQGAHEKLFF. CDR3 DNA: TGTGCCAGCAGCTTTATGGGACAGGGGGCTCATGAAAAACTGTTTTTT.

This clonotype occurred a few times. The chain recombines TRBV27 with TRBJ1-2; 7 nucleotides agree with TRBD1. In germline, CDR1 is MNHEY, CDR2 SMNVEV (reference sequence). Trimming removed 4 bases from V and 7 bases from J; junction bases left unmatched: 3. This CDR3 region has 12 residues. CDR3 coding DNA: TGTGCCAGCAGTTCCCACAGGGGTGGCTACACCTTC. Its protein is CASSSHRGGYTF.

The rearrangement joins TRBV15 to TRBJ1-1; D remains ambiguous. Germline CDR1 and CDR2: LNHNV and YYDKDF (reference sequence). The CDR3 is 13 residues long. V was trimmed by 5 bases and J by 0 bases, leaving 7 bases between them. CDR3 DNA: TGTGCCACCAGCCCCCGTATGAACACTGAAGCTTTCTTT. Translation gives CATSPRMNTEAFF.

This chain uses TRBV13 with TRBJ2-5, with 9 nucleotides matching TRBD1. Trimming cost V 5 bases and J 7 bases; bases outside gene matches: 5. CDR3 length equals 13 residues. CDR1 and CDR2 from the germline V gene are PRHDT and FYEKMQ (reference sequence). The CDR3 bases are TGTGCCAGCAGCCCCACAGGGGGCGCGACCCAGTACTTC. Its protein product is CASSPTGGATQYF. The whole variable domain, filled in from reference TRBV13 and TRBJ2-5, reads AAGVIQSPRHLIKEKRETATLKCYPIPRHDTVYWYQQGPGQDPQFLISFYEKMQSDKGSIPDRFSAQQFSDYHSELNMSSLELGDSALYFCASSPTGGATQYFGPGTRLLVL.

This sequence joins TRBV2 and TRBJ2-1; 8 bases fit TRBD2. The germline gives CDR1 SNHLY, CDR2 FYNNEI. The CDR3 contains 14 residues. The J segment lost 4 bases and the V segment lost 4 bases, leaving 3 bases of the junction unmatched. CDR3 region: CASSGAGGYNEQFF. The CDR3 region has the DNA TGTGCCAGCAGTGGGGCGGGAGGATACAATGAGCAGTTCTTC.

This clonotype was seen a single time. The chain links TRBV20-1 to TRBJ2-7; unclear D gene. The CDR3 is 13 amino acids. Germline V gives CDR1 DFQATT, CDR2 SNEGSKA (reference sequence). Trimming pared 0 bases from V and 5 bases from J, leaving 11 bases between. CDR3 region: CSARDPPIHEQYF. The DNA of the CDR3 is TGCAGTGCTAGAGATCCACCGATCCACGAGCAGTACTTC.

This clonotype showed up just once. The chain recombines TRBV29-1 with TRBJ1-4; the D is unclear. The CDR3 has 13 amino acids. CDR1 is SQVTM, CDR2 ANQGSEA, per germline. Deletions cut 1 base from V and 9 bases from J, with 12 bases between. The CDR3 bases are TGCAGCGTTGAAGGTTTCCAGACAAAAAAACTGTTTTTT. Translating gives CSVEGFQTKKLFF.

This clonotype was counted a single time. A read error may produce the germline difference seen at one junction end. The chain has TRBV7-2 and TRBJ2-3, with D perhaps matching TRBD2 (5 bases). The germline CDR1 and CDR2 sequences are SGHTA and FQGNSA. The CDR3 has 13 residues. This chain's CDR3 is CASRVSGTDTQYF. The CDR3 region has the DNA TGTGCCAGCAGGGTAAGCGGCACGGATACGCAGTATTTT.

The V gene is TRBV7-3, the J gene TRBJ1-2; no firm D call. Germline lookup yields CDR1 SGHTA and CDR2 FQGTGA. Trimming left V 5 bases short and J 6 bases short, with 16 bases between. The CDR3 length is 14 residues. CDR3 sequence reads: CASSPRPGGDGYTF. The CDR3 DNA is TGTGCCAGCAGCCCCCGACCCGGCGGTGATGGCTACACCTTC.

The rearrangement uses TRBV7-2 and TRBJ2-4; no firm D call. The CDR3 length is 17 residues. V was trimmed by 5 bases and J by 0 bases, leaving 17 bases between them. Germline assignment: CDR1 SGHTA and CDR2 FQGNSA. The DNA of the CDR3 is TGTGCCAGCAGCCCGCAGGCGGCAGCAAAAGCCAAAAACATTCAGTACTTC. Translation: CASSPQAAAKAKNIQYF.

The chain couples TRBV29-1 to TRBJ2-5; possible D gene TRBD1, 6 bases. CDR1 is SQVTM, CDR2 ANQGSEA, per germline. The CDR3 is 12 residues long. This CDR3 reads CSVATGKETQYF. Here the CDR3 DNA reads TGCAGTGTGGCTACAGGGAAAGAGACCCAGTACTTC.

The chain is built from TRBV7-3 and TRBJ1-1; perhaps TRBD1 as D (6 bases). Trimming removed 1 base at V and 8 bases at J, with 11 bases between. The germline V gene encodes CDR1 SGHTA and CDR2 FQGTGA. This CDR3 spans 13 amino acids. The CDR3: CASSLKGGQEAFF. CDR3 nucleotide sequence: TGTGCCAGCAGCTTAAAGGGGGGACAAGAAGCTTTCTTT.

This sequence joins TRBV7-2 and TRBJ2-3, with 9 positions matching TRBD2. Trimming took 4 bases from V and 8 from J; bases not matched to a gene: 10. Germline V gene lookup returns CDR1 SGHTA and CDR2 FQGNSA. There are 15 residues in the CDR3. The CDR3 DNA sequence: TGTGCCAGCAGCTCCCTGCGGGAGGGCCTGGTTACGCAGTATTTT. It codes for CASSSLREGLVTQYF.

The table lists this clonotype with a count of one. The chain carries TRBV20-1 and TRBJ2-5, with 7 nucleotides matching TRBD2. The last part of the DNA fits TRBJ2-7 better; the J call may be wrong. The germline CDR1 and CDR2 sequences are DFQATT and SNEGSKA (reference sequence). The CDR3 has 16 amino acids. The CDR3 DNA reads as TGCAGTGCTAGAGATCCCCGGGAGGCCGGATGGGACGAGCAGTACTTC. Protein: CSARDPREAGWDEQYF.

The CDR3 reads CASSIGQGPLVEQYF. CDR3 coding DNA: TGCGCCAGCAGCATCGGACAGGGCCCTCTCGTGGAGCAGTACTTC. This chain connects TRBV5-1 to TRBJ2-7, with 8 bases lining up with TRBD1. The CDR3 spans 15 residues. Germline V lookup: CDR1 SGHRS, CDR2 YFSETQ. V lost 4 bases, J lost 7 bases, and 13 bases stayed unmatched.

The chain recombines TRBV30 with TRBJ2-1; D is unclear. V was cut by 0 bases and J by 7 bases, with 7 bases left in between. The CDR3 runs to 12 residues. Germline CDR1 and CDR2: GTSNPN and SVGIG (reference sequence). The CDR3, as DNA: TGTGCCTGGAGTGTAGACGGTAATGAGCAGTTCTTC. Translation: CAWSVDGNEQFF. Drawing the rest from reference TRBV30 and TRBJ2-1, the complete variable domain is SQTIHQWPATLVQPVGSPLSLECTVEGTSNPNLYWYRQAAGRGLQLLFYSVGIGQISSEVPQNLSASRPQDRQFILSSKKLLLSDSGFYLCAWSVDGNEQFFGPGTRLTVL.

The CDR3 spells CAISESLTSVGQETQYF. CDR3 nucleotides: TGTGCCATCAGTGAGTCTCTAACTAGCGTCGGTCAAGAGACCCAGTACTTC. This sequence joins TRBV10-3 and TRBJ2-5; 7 positions match TRBD2. The trim removed 0 bases at V and 2 bases at J, leaving 9 bases unmatched. Per the germline V gene, CDR1 is ENHRY and CDR2 is SYGVKD. This CDR3 has 17 residues.

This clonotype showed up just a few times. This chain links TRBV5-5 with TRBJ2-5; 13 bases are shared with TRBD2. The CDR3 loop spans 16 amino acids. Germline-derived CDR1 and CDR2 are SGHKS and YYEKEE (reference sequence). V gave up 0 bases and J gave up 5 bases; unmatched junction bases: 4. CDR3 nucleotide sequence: TGTGCCAGCAGCTTGGAGGTACTAGCGGGAGGGGAGACCCAGTACTTC. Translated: CASSLEVLAGGETQYF.

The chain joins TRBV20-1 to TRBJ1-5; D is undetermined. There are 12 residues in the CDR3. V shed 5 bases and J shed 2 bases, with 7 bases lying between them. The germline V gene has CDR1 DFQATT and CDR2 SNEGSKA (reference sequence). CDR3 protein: CSAGRRNQPQHF. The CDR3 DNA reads TGCAGTGCTGGACGACGCAATCAGCCCCAGCATTTT.

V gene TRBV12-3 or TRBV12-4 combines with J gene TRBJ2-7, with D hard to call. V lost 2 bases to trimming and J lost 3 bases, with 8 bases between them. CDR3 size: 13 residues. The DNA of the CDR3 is TGTGCCAGCAGTTTAAGCCAGATCTACGAGCAGTACTTC. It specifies CASSLSQIYEQYF.

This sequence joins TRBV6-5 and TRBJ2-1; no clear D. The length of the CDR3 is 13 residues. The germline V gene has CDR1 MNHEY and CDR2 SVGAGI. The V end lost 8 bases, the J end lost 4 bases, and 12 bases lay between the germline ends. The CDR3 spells CASQTGPYNEQFF. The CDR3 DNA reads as TGTGCCAGCCAGACCGGGCCGTACAATGAGCAGTTCTTC.

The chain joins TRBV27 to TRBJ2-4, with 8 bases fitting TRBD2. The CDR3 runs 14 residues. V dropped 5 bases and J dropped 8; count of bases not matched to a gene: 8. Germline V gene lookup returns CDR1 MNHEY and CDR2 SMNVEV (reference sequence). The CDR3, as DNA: TGTGCCAGCAGTCGGGGGGGGGCCGGGGACATTCAGTACTTC. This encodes CASSRGGAGDIQYF.

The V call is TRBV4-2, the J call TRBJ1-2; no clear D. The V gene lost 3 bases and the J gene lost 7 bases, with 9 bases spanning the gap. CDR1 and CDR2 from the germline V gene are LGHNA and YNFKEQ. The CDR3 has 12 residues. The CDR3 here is CASSQNMGGYTF. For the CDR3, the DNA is TGTGCCAGCAGCCAGAATATGGGTGGCTACACCTTC.

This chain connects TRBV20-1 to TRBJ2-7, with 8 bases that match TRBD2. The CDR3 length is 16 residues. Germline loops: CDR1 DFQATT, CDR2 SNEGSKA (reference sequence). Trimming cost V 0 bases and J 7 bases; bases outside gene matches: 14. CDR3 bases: TGCAGTGCTAGAGATACTAGCGGAAACCGATACAATGAGCAGTACTTC. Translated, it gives CSARDTSGNRYNEQYF.

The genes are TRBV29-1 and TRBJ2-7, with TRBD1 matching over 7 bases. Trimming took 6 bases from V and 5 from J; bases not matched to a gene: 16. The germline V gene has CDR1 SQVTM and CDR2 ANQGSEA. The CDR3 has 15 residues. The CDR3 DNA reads TGCAGCGTCACCTTTCCCGGGACAGAACTCGACGAGCAGTACTTC. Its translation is CSVTFPGTELDEQYF.